These 8 T cell receptor beta chains came from one sample sequenced in a study of glioma-infiltrating T cells. TCR alpha and beta CDR3 regions were amplified from RNA using iRepertoire nested multiplex PCR. One entry per CDR3 protein results from TCRdb running MiXCR on the multiplex PCR reads. The sample includes 150,000 to 200,000 distinct CDR3 sequences, roughly 45% seen only once; the top ten take 5.2%. The sample comprised glioma tissue, nonneoplastic brain tissue, or PBMCs (not recorded which). The receptors derive from a human donor with low-grade glioma or glioblastoma, undergoing nonglioma brain surgery, or in good health (not recorded which).

CDR3 DNA: TGTGCCAGCAGTGAGGACAGGGTGCCGGACACTGAAGCTTTCTTT. Amino acids: CASSEDRVPDTEAFF. J is TRBJ1-1 and V is TRBV28, with TRBD1 identical over 8 bases. Per germline, CDR1 MDHEN and CDR2 SYDVKM. Losses at the gene ends were 5 bases for V and 3 bases for J; bases not matched to a gene: 8. This CDR3 comprises 15 residues.

This chain uses TRBV28 with TRBJ2-7, with 13 nucleotides matching TRBD2. Unmatched junction bases numbered 11, after V lost 6 bases and J lost 6 bases. The CDR3 runs to 16 residues. Germline CDR1 is MDHEN and CDR2 is SYDVKM. The DNA for the CDR3 is TGTGCCAGCAGCACCGGACTAGCGGGAGAAAGGACCGAGCAGTACTTC. This translates into CASSTGLAGERTEQYF.

This chain connects TRBV28 to TRBJ2-5; the match to TRBD2 covers 8 bases. CDR3 size: 13 residues. The germline CDR1 and CDR2 sequences are MDHEN and SYDVKM. The V gene end was trimmed by 8 bases and the J gene end by 1 base; junction bases not matched to a gene: 3. The CDR3: CASLGTSQETQYF. The CDR3 DNA sequence: TGTGCCAGCTTAGGGACTAGCCAAGAGACCCAGTACTTC.

This clonotype was observed a handful of times. The J gene is TRBJ2-1, the V gene TRBV19; 7 bases are shared with TRBD2. V lost 6 bases, J lost 5 bases, and 10 bases stayed unmatched. The CDR3 has 15 amino acids. Looked up from germline, CDR1 is LNHDA and CDR2 is SQIVND (reference sequence). DNA of the CDR3: TGTGCCAGTAGACAGCGGGATCGGACCCACAATGAGCAGTTCTTC. Amino acid sequence: CASRQRDRTHNEQFF.

Comment on this clonotype: This may come from a read error, since a much larger clone is one base off. The chain recombines TRBV11-2 with TRBJ1-2; D ambiguous. The length of the CDR3 is 14 residues. CDR1 is SGHAT, CDR2 FQNNGV, per germline. The CDR3 nucleotides are TGTGCCAGCAGCTTAGGTCCGATTAACTATGGCTGCACCTTC. Its protein product is CASSLGPINYGCTF.

The J gene is TRBJ2-1, the V gene TRBV2; 9 nucleotides align to TRBD2. Germline assignment: CDR1 SNHLY and CDR2 FYNNEI. V was pared by 6 bases and J by 3 bases, with 6 bases of the junction left unmatched. This CDR3 is 15 amino acids long. The chain's CDR3 is CASSRTSEGYNEQFF. CDR3 coding DNA: TGTGCCAGCAGCCGGACTAGCGAGGGCTACAATGAGCAGTTCTTC.

This clonotype showed up just a few times. The chain carries TRBV18 and TRBJ2-1; D tentatively reads TRBD1 or TRBD2 (5 bases each). Germline V CDR1 and CDR2: KGHSH, LQKENI. The CDR3 loop spans 14 amino acids. V was trimmed by 3 bases and J by 8 bases, leaving 14 bases between them. CDR3 sequence: CASSPIAGTHEQFF. In DNA form, the CDR3 reads TGTGCCAGCTCACCTATAGCTGGGACCCATGAGCAGTTCTTC.

This chain joins TRBV12-3 or TRBV12-4 and TRBJ1-1; maybe TRBD1 (6 bases). Trimming cost V 7 bases and J 1 base, with 13 bases left between them. CDR3 size: 14 residues. The CDR3 spells CASKKWTANTEAFF. In DNA form, the CDR3 reads TGTGCCAGCAAAAAATGGACAGCGAACACTGAAGCTTTCTTT.